These 26 T cell receptor beta chains originate from one sample sequenced in a study of spatial heterogeneity in lung cancer. From the 5' RACE reads, TCRdb called clonotypes with MiXCR, one entry per CDR3 protein. The sample yields about 87,000 distinct CDR3 sequences, approximately 19% seen once. Specified time point: blood at routine non-recurrence follow-up after resection. Sample: PBMCs, taken at follow-up. The receptors derive from a male donor with early-stage non-small cell lung cancer.

This clonotype was observed once. The rearrangement uses TRBV6-1 and TRBJ2-5, with TRBD2 as a possible D gene (5 bases). The germline V and J ends were trimmed by 3 bases and 8 bases, with 19 bases remaining between them. CDR1 is MNHNS and CDR2 is SASEGT in the germline V gene. The CDR3 runs to 15 residues. CDR3 DNA: TGTGCCAGCAGTGAGGTTCCTAGCCGGGTACAAACCCAGTACTTC. This codes for CASSEVPSRVQTQYF.

Many counts were recorded for this clonotype. This sequence joins TRBV4-1 and TRBJ1-5; the D is unclear. The germline V and J ends were trimmed by 1 base and 2 bases, with 15 bases remaining between them. Germline loops: CDR1 MGHRA, CDR2 YSYEKL. This CDR3 has 17 amino acids. CDR3 region: CASSQGWEGGRNQPQHF. The CDR3 region has the DNA TGCGCCAGCAGCCAAGGATGGGAGGGAGGACGCAATCAGCCCCAGCATTTT.

This clonotype appeared many times. V gene TRBV9 combines with J gene TRBJ1-5; D uncertain. Germline-derived CDR1 and CDR2 are SGDLS and YYNGEE. Trimming removed 0 bases from V and 1 base from J, with 8 bases in between. This CDR3 contains 15 residues. The CDR3 loop is CASSVGAVSNQPQHF. CDR3 nucleotides: TGTGCCAGCAGCGTAGGGGCGGTGAGCAATCAGCCCCAGCATTTT.

This clonotype was counted a few times. The chain combines TRBV10-3 with TRBJ2-7, with D unresolved. The V end was cut by 2 bases, the J end by 5 bases, with 10 bases between. The CDR3 totals 13 residues. Germline lookup yields CDR1 ENHRY and CDR2 SYGVKD. The CDR3 DNA is TGTGCCATCAGTGAGGACCCGAGGCACGAGCAGTACGTC. Its protein is CAISEDPRHEQYV.

The chain carries TRBV15 and TRBJ1-2; tentatively, D is TRBD1 (6 bases). Germline V gives CDR1 LNHNV, CDR2 YYDKDF (reference sequence). CDR3 length equals 14 residues. Deletions cut 1 base from V and 0 bases from J, with 6 bases between. CDR3 amino acids: CATSRGTANYGYTF. The DNA of the CDR3 is TGTGCCACCAGCAGAGGGACAGCTAACTATGGCTACACCTTC.

Ten or more counts support this clonotype. This chain joins TRBV27 and TRBJ1-3; D is unresolved. CDR1 and CDR2 from the germline V gene are MNHEY and SMNVEV (reference sequence). Between the trimmed V and J ends, which lost 4 bases and 0 bases, there was a span of 16 bases. The CDR3 totals 17 residues. CDR3 amino acids: CASSSYGRDSSGNTIYF. The CDR3 DNA sequence: TGTGCCAGCAGTTCCTATGGACGGGATAGCTCTGGAAACACCATATATTTT.

CDR3 amino acids: CASSNTGTGLSVEQYF. In DNA, the CDR3 is TGTGCCAGCAGCAACACCGGGACAGGGTTATCTGTCGAGCAGTACTTC. The J gene is TRBJ2-7, the V gene TRBV7-9; TRBD1 matches at 9 bases. This CDR3 is 16 amino acids long. The germline V gene encodes CDR1 SEHNR and CDR2 FQNEAQ (reference sequence). V gave up 5 bases and J gave up 6 bases; unmatched junction bases: 14. Full variable domain (remainder filled in from reference TRBV7-9 and TRBJ2-7): DTGVSQNPRHKITKRGQNVTFRCDPISEHNRLYWYRQTLGQGPEFLTYFQNEAQLEKSRLLSDRFSAERPKGSFSTLEIQRTEQGDSAMYLCASSNTGTGLSVEQYFGPGTRLTVT.

Concerning this clonotype itself: A clone one base away is much larger, so this may be a read error. The chain recombines TRBV6-1 with TRBJ2-5; D remains ambiguous. CDR1 and CDR2 from the germline V gene are MNHNS and SASEGT. The CDR3 length is 12 residues. The CDR3 bases are TGTGTCAGCACAATGTACCAAGAGACCCAGTACTTC. Translation gives CVSTMYQETQYF.

The chain couples TRBV4-1 to TRBJ2-3; D possibly corresponds to TRBD1 (6 bases). Germline loops: CDR1 MGHRA, CDR2 YSYEKL. V lost 9 bases to trimming and J lost 4 bases, with 14 bases between them. The CDR3 length is 13 residues. Here the CDR3 DNA reads TGCGCCAGTGCCGGGACAATGTCAGATACGCAGTATTTT. Translating it yields CASAGTMSDTQYF.

The table lists this clonotype with a few counts. The V call is TRBV20-1, the J call TRBJ2-7; possibly TRBD1 or TRBD2 for D (5 bases each). The CDR3 spans 14 residues. CDR1 is DFQATT and CDR2 is SNEGSKA in the germline V gene (reference sequence). Trimming stripped 4 bases from V and 3 bases from J, with 16 bases between. The CDR3 is CSATYRDAYYEQYF. In DNA, the CDR3 is TGCAGTGCTACGTACCGGGACGCTTACTACGAGCAGTACTTC.

The CDR3 sequence is CASSDGGGPYEQYF. The CDR3 coding sequence is TGTGCCAGCAGTGACGGAGGGGGTCCCTACGAGCAGTACTTC. The rearrangement joins TRBV6-1 to TRBJ2-7, with D possibly called TRBD1 or TRBD2 (6 bases each). The V end lost 3 bases, the J end lost 2 bases, and 11 bases lay between the germline ends. The germline V gene encodes CDR1 MNHNS and CDR2 SASEGT. The length of the CDR3 is 14 residues.

The V and J genes are TRBV7-6 and TRBJ1-4, with 7 nucleotides matching TRBD1. This CDR3 comprises 16 residues. Germline CDR1 is SGHVS and CDR2 is FNYEAQ. Losses at the gene ends were 0 bases for V and 2 bases for J; bases not matched to a gene: 3. CDR3 DNA: TGTGCCAGCAGCTTAGCGCCAGGGGGGACTAATGAAAAACTGTTTTTT. This sequence encodes CASSLAPGGTNEKLFF.

This chain connects TRBV5-1 to TRBJ1-1; 7 positions match TRBD1. The CDR3 consists of 12 residues. In germline, CDR1 is SGHRS, CDR2 YFSETQ. V shed 4 bases and J 5 bases; nucleotides not matched to a gene: 2. Here the CDR3 DNA reads TGCGCCAGCAGCCAGGGGGTGACTGAAGCTTTCTTT. Residues: CASSQGVTEAFF.

The chain employs TRBV20-1 and TRBJ2-5; D may be TRBD1 (5 bases). The V gene lost 6 bases and the J gene lost 5 bases, with 13 bases spanning the gap. The germline V gene has CDR1 DFQATT and CDR2 SNEGSKA (reference sequence). The CDR3 is 12 residues long. The CDR3 here is CSAPGRVETQYF. The CDR3 nucleotides are TGCAGTGCCCCGGGCAGGGTCGAGACCCAGTACTTC.

This chain connects TRBV27 to TRBJ1-2; D is unclear. This CDR3 contains 17 residues. The germline gives CDR1 MNHEY, CDR2 SMNVEV (reference sequence). Trimming removed 1 base at V and 6 bases at J, with 21 bases between. Here the CDR3 reads CASSLFGWFGESNGYTF. CDR3 DNA: TGTGCCAGCAGTTTATTTGGGTGGTTCGGGGAATCAAATGGCTACACCTTC.

V usage is TRBV27 and J usage is TRBJ2-2; tentative D call: TRBD2 (6 bases). This CDR3 contains 14 residues. Germline assignment: CDR1 MNHEY and CDR2 SMNVEV (reference sequence). V gave up 8 bases and J gave up 6 bases, with 16 bases separating them. CDR3 amino acids: CASRARREAGELFF. The CDR3, as DNA: TGTGCCAGCCGGGCCAGGAGGGAGGCCGGGGAGCTGTTTTTT.

For this clonotype: Since a much larger clone is just one base distant, this may be a read error. This sequence joins TRBV7-6 and TRBJ1-1, with unresolved D. Germline values: CDR1 SGHVS, CDR2 FNYEAQ. The CDR3 loop spans 11 amino acids. CDR3 coding DNA: TGTGTCAGCAGCATGGGGACTGAAGCTTTCTTT. Its protein product is CVSSMGTEAFF.

This clonotype was seen at least ten times. V usage is TRBV5-1 and J usage is TRBJ2-1; D is uncertain. Trimming removed 5 bases from V and 1 base from J, with 13 bases in between. CDR1 is SGHRS and CDR2 is YFSETQ in the germline V gene. CDR3 size: 15 residues. The CDR3, as DNA: TGCGCCAGCAGTGTAGAGGTAACATCCTACAATGAGCAGTTCTTC. It specifies CASSVEVTSYNEQFF.

This clonotype was counted at least ten times. The chain couples TRBV9 to TRBJ2-7; 8 bases fit TRBD1. This CDR3 is 15 amino acids long. Per the germline V gene, CDR1 is SGDLS and CDR2 is YYNGEE. The V and J ends lost 4 bases and 2 bases, in that order; junction bases with no gene match: 8. CDR3 protein: CASSPGQGSTYEQYF. CDR3 DNA sequence: TGTGCCAGCAGCCCCGGACAGGGATCTACCTACGAGCAGTACTTC.

The J gene is TRBJ1-3, the V gene TRBV4-3; D possibly corresponds to TRBD1 (5 bases). Germline CDR1 reads LGHNA; CDR2 reads YSLEER. This CDR3 is 15 amino acids long. V dropped 4 bases and J dropped 4 bases, with 14 bases sitting between them. CDR3 sequence reads: CASSLFWGSGNTIYF. As DNA, the CDR3 is TGCGCCAGCAGCCTTTTTTGGGGGAGCGGAAACACCATATATTTT.

Comment on this clonotype: With a much larger clone just one base away, this may be a read error. The V and J genes are TRBV29-1 and TRBJ2-7; TRBD2 matches 9 bases. CDR3 length: 14 residues. Germline V gene sequence: CDR1 SQVTM, CDR2 ANQGSEA. Trimming removed 7 bases from V and 2 bases from J; junction bases left unmatched: 9. As DNA, the CDR3 is TGCAGCGCCACCGGGGCGGGAGGGCCCTACGAGCAGTACTTC. Translated, it gives CSATGAGGPYEQYF.

The table lists this clonotype with a few counts. The J gene is TRBJ2-5, the V gene TRBV5-8; D is undetermined. V was clipped by 4 bases and J by 1 base, with 11 bases between them. CDR1 is SGHTS, CDR2 YDEGEE, per germline. There are 14 residues in the CDR3. The CDR3 reads CASSVSPGQETQYF. The CDR3 coding sequence is TGTGCCAGCAGCGTTAGCCCGGGCCAAGAGACCCAGTACTTC.

The rearrangement joins TRBV19 to TRBJ2-2; 9 positions agree with TRBD1. V was clipped by 5 bases and J by 3 bases; unmatched bases: 10. Per the germline V gene, CDR1 is LNHDA and CDR2 is SQIVND (reference sequence). The CDR3 totals 17 residues. The CDR3 sequence: CASSGTGIRRDTGELFF. In DNA form, the CDR3 reads TGTGCCAGTAGTGGGACAGGGATCCGTCGGGACACCGGGGAGCTGTTTTTT.

This clonotype showed up just a few times. The J gene is TRBJ1-4, the V gene TRBV2, with 7 bases aligning to TRBD1. Germline V lookup: CDR1 SNHLY, CDR2 FYNNEI. V trimming: 5 bases; J trimming: 7 bases; junction bases outside the gene matches: 7. This CDR3 contains 14 residues. CDR3 sequence reads: CASSFGDSGEKLFF. The CDR3 DNA is TGTGCCAGCAGTTTCGGGGACAGTGGTGAAAAACTGTTTTTT.

This clonotype was counted between two and nine times. This sequence joins TRBV6-5 and TRBJ2-7; 13 bases are shared with TRBD2. This CDR3 spans 16 amino acids. Trimming took 7 bases from V and 6 from J; bases not matched to a gene: 12. CDR1 and CDR2 from the germline V gene are MNHEY and SVGAGI. CDR3 protein: CASTQPGTSGMREQYF. CDR3 sequence (DNA): TGTGCCAGCACTCAACCCGGGACTAGCGGGATGCGCGAGCAGTACTTC.

Only one count was recorded for this clonotype. A much larger clone lies one base from this, so it may be a read error. The chain recombines TRBV24-1 with TRBJ2-5; 10 bases fit TRBD1. Germline values: CDR1 KGHDR, CDR2 SFDVKD. This CDR3 is built from 14 residues. CDR3 sequence reads: CATSEWDRGESQYF. The CDR3, as DNA: TGTGCCACCAGTGAATGGGACAGGGGAGAGTCCCAGTACTTC.